This T cell receptor beta chain was profiled in a study of identical twins. TCRdb called the 5' RACE reads again in MiXCR, with one record for every CDR3 protein. The sample includes about 1.7 million distinct CDR3 sequences, about 30% of them seen just once. Germline CDR1 is PRHDT and CDR2 is FYEKMQ (reference sequence). The length of the CDR3 is 18 residues. V shed 0 bases, J shed 6 bases, and the junction held 10 bases outside the gene matches. The TCR originated in a newborn girl in good health. The V gene is TRBV13, the J gene TRBJ2-1; 11 nucleotides align to TRBD2. The material sequenced was cord blood. As DNA, the CDR3 is TGTGCCAGCAGCTTAGGCCCTCCTAATAGCGGGGGGGCCAATGAGCAGTTCTTC. This sequence encodes CASSLGPPNSGGANEQFF.